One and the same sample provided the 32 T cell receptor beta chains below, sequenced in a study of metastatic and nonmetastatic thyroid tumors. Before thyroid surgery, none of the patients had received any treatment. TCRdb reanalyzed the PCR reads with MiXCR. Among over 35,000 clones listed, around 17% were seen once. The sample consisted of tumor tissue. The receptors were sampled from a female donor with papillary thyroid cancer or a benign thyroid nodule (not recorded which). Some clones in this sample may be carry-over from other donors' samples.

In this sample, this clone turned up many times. CDR3 sequence reads: CASSLVWGARETQYF. The CDR3 DNA follows: TGTGCCAGCAGCTTAGTTTGGGGGGCTCGAGAGACCCAGTACTTC. The chain carries TRBV7-2 and TRBJ2-5; TRBD1 or TRBD2 may be the D gene (6 bases each). V dropped 1 base and J dropped 4 bases, with 13 bases sitting between them. Germline values: CDR1 SGHTA, CDR2 FQGNSA. This CDR3 region has 15 residues.

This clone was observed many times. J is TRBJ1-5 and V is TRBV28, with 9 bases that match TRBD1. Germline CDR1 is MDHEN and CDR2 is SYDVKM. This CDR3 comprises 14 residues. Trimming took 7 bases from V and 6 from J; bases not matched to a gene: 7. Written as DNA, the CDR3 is TGTGCCAGCACCTTTACAGGGGGCCGTCAGCCCCAGCATTTT. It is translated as CASTFTGGRQPQHF.

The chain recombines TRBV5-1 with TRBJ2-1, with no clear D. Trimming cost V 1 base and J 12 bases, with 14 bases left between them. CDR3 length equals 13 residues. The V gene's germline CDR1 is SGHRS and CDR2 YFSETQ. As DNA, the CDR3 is TGCGCCAGCAGCTTGACGGGCGTGACTGCGCAGTTCTTC. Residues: CASSLTGVTAQFF.

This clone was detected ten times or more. In DNA, the CDR3 is TGTGCCAGCAGTTATTCGGCAGGGGGTAACACCGGGGAGCTGTTTTTT. Residues: CASSYSAGGNTGELFF. The genes are TRBV27 and TRBJ2-2, with 7 bases identical to TRBD1. V shed 4 bases and J 2 bases; nucleotides not matched to a gene: 7. Germline V gives CDR1 MNHEY, CDR2 SMNVEV (reference sequence). There are 16 residues in the CDR3.

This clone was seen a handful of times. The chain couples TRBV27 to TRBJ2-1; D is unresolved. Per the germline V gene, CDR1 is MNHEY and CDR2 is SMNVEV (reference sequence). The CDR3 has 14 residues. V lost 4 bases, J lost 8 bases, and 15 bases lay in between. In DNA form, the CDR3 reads TGTGCCAGCAGTTCCCCGGACGTGAGAGATGAGCAGTTCTTC. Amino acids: CASSSPDVRDEQFF.

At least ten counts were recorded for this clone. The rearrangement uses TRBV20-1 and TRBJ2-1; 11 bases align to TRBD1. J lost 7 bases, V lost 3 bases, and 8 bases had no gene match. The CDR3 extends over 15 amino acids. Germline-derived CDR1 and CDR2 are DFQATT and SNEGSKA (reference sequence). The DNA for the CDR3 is TGCAGTGCTAGGATGGGGACAGGGGGAAGAAATGAGCAGTTCTTC. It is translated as CSARMGTGGRNEQFF.

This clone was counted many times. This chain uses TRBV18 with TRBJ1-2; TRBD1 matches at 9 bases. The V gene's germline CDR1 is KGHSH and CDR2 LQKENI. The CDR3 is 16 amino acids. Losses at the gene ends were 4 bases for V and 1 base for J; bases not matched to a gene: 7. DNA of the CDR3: TGTGCCAGCTCACTCTTCCGGGACAGGGATAACTATGGCTACACCTTC. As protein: CASSLFRDRDNYGYTF.

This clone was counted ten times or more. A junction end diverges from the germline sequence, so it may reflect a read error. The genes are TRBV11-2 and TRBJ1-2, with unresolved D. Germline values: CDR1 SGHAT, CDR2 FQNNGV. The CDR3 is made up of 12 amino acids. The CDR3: CASSLVRGRVYF. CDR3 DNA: TGTGCCAGCAGCTTAGTCCGTGGACGGGTATACTTC. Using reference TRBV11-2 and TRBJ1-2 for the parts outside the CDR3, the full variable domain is EAGVAQSPRYKIIEKRQSVAFWCNPISGHATLYWYQQILGQGPKLLIQFQNNGVVDDSQLPKDRFSAERLKGVDSTLKIQPAKLEDSAVYLCASSLVRGRVYFGSGTRLTVV.

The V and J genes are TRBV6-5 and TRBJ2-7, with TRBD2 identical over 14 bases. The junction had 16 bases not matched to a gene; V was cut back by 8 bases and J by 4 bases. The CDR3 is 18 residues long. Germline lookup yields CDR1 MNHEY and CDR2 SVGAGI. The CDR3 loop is CASGPGLRTSGRSYEQYF. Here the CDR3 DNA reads TGTGCCAGCGGGCCCGGGCTGAGGACTAGCGGGAGGTCGTACGAGCAGTACTTC.

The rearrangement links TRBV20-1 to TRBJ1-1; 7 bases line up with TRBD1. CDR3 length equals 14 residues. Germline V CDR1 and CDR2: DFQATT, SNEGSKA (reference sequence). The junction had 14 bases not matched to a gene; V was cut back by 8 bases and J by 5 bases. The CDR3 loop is CSPTAGGVTTEAFF. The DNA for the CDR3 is TGCAGTCCAACAGCAGGGGGTGTTACGACTGAAGCTTTCTTT.

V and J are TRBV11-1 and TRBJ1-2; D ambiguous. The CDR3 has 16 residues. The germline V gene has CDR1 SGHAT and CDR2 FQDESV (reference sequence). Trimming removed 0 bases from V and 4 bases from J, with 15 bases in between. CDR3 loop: CASSLAFKLQSYGYTF. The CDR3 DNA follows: TGTGCCAGCAGCTTAGCCTTCAAGTTACAGTCCTATGGCTACACCTTC.

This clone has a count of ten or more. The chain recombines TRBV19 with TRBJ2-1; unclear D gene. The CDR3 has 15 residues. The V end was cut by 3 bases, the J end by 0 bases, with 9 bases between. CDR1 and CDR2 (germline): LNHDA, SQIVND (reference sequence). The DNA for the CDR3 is TGTGCCAGTAGTATCTCCCGGAGCTCCTACAATGAGCAGTTCTTC. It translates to CASSISRSSYNEQFF.

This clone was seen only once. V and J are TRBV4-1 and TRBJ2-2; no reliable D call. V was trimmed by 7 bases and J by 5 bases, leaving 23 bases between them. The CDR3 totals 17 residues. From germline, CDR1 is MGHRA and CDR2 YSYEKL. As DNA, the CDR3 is TGCGCCAGCACCCCAGAAGCCCCCAGTCCGGTTACCGGGGAGCTGTTTTTT. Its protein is CASTPEAPSPVTGELFF.

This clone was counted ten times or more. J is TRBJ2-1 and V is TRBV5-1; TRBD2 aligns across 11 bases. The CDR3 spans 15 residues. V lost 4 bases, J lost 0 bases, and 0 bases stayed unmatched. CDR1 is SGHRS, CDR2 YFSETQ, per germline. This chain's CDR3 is CASSTSGSSYNEQFF. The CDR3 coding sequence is TGCGCCAGCAGCACTAGCGGGAGCTCCTACAATGAGCAGTTCTTC.

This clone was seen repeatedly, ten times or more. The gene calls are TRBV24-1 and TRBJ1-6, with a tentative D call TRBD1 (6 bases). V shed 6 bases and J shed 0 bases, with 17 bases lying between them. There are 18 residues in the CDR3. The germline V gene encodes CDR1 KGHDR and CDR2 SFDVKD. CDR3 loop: CATSPRETGSSYNSPLHF. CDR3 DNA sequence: TGTGCCACCAGTCCTCGAGAAACAGGGAGCTCCTATAATTCACCCCTCCACTTT.

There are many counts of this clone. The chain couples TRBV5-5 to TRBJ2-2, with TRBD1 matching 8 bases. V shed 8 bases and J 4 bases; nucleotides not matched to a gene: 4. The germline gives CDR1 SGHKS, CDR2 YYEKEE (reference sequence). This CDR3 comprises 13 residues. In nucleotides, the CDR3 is TGTGCCAGTGGGACAGGTTCCACCGGGGAGCTGTTTTTT. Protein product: CASGTGSTGELFF. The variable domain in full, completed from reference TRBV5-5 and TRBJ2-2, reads DAGVTQSPTHLIKTRGQQVTLRCSPISGHKSVSWYQQVLGQGPQFIFQYYEKEERGRGNFPDRFSARQFPNYSSELNVNALLLGDSALYLCASGTGSTGELFFGEGSRLTVL.

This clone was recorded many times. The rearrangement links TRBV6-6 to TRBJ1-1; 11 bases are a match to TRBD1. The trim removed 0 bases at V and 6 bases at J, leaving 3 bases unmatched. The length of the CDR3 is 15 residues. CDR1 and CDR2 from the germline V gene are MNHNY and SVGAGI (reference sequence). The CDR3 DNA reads TGTGCCAGCAGTTACTCGAGGACAGGGGGCTCTGAAGCTTTCTTT. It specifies CASSYSRTGGSEAFF.

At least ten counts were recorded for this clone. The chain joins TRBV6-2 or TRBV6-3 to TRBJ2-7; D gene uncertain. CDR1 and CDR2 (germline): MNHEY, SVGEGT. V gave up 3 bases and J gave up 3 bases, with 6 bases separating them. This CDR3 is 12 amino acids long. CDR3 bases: TGTGCCAGCAGTTATGGTAACTACGAGCAGTACTTC. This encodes CASSYGNYEQYF.

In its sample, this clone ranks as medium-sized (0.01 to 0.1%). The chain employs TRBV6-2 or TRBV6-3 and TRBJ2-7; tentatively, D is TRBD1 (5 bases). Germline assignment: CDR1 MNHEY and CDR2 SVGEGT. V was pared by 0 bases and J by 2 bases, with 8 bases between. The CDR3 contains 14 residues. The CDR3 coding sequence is TGTGCCAGCAGTTACTCTCACAGGACCTACGAGCAGTACTTC. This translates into CASSYSHRTYEQYF.

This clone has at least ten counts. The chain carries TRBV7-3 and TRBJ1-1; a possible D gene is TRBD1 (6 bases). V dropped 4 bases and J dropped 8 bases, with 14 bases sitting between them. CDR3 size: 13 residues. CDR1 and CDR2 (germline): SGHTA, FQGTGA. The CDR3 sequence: CASSYNTGTEAFF. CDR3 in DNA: TGTGCCAGCAGCTATAACACAGGGACGGAAGCTTTCTTT.

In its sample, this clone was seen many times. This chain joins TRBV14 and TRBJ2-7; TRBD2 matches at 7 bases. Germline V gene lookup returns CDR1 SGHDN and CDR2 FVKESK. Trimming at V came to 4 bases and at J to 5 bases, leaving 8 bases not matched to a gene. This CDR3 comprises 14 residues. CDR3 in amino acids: CASSLRGGVDEQYF. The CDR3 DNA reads TGTGCCAGCAGCCTACGGGGAGGGGTGGACGAGCAGTACTTC.

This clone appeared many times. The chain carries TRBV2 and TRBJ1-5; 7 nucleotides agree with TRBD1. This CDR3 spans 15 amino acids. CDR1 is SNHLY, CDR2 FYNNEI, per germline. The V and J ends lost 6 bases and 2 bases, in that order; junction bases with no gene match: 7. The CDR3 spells CASRRGQVGNQPQHF. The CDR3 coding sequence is TGTGCCAGCAGGAGGGGGCAGGTTGGCAATCAGCCCCAGCATTTT.

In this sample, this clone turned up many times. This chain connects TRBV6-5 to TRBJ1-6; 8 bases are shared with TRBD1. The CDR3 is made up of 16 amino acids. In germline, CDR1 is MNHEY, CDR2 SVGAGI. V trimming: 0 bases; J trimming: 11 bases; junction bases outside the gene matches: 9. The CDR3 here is CASSYSSGTGAPPLHF. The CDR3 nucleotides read TGTGCCAGCAGTTACTCATCCGGGACAGGAGCCCCACCCCTCCACTTT.

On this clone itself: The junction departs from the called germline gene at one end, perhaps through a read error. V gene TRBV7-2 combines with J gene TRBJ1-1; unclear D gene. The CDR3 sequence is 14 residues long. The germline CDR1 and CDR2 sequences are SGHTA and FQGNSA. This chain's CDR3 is CAISLPVSNTEAFF. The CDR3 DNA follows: TGTGCCATCAGCCTACCGGTGTCGAACACTGAAGCTTTCTTT.

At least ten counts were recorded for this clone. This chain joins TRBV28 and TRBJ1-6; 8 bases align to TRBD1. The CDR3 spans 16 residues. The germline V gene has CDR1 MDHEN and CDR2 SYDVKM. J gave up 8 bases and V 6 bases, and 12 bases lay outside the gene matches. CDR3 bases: TGTGCCAGCAGAACCTACGGACAGGGCCTCGATTCACCCCTCCACTTT. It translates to CASRTYGQGLDSPLHF. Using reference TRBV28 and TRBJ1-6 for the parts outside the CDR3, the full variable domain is DVKVTQSSRYLVKRTGEKVFLECVQDMDHENMFWYRQDPGLGLRLIYFSYDVKMKEKGDIPEGYSVSREKKERFSLILESASTNQTSMYLCASRTYGQGLDSPLHFGNGTRLTVT.

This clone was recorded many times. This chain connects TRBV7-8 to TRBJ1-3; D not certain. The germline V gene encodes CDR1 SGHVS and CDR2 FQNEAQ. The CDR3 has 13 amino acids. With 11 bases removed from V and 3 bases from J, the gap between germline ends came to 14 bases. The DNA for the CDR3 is TGTGCCTCCTCCGCCGGCTTTGGAAACACCATATATTTT. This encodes CASSAGFGNTIYF.

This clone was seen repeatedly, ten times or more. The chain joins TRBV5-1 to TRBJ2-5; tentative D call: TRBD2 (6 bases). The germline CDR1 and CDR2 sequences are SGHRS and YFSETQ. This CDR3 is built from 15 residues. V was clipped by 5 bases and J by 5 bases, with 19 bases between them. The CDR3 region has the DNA TGCGCCAGCAGTCCAAATCCCGGGAGCCGGGAGACCCAGTACTTC. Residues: CASSPNPGSRETQYF.

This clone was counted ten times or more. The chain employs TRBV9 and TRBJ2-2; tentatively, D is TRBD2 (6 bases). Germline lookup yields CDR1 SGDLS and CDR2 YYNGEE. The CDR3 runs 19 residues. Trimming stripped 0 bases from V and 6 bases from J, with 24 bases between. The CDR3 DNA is TGTGCCAGCAGCGTAGAGGGACTGGTAGGAGGAGGGCCCCCCGGGGAGCTGTTTTTT. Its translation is CASSVEGLVGGGPPGELFF. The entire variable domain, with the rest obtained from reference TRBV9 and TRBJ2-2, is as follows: DSGVTQTPKHLITATGQRVTLRCSPRSGDLSVYWYQQSLDQGLQFLIQYYNGEERAKGNILERFSAQQFPDLHSELNLSSLELGDSALYFCASSVEGLVGGGPPGELFFGEGSRLTVL.

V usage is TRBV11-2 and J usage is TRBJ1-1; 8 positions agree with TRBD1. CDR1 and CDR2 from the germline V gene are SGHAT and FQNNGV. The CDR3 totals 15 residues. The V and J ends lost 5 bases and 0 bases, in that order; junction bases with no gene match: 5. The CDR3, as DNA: TGTGCCAGCAGCCCGCAGACAGGGGTGAACACTGAAGCTTTCTTT. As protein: CASSPQTGVNTEAFF.

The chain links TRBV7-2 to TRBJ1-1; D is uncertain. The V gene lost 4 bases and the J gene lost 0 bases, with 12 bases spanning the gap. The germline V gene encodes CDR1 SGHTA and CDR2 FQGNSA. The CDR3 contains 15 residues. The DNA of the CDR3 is TGTGCCAGCAGCTCAGGTAGGGTGATGAACACTGAAGCTTTCTTT. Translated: CASSSGRVMNTEAFF.

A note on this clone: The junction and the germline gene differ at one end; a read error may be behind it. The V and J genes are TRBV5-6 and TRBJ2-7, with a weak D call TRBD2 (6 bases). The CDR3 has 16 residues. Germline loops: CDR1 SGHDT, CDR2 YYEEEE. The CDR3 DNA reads TGTGCCAACAGCTTGTTGTTAGGCGGGAAGACCTACGAGCAGTACTTC. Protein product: CANSLLLGGKTYEQYF. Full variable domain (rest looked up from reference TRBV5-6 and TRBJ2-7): DAGVTQSPTHLIKTRGQQVTLRCSPKSGHDTVSWYQQALGQGPQFIFQYYEEEERQRGNFPDRFSGHQFPNYSSELNVNALLLGDSALYLCANSLLLGGKTYEQYFGPGTRLTVT.

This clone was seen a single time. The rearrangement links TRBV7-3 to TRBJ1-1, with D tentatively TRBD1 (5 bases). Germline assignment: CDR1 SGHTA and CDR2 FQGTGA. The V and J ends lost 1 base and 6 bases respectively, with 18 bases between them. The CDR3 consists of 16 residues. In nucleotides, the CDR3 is TGTGCCAGCAGCTTAAGGGCCCCGGGACGGGTAGCTGAAGCTTTCTTT. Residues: CASSLRAPGRVAEAFF.